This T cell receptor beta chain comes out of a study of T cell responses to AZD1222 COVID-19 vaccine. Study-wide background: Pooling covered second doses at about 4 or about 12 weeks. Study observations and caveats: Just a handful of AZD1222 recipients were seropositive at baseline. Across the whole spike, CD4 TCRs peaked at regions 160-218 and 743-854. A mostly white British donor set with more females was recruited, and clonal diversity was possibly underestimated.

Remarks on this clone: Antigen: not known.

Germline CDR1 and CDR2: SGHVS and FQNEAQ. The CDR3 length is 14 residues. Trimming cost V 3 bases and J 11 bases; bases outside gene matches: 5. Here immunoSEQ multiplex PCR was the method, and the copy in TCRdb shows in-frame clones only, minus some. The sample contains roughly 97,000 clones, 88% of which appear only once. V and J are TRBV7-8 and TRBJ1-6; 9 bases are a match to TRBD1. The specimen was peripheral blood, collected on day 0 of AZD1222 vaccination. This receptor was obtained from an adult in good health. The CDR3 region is CASSFTGGATPLHF. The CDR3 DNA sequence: TGTGCCAGCAGCTTCACAGGGGGCGCGACACCCCTCCACTTT.